This entry is about one TCR beta chain. The target antigen is unknown. Trimming shortened V by 10 bases and J by 8 bases, and 11 bases separated the two germline ends. The CDR3 sequence is 10 residues long. The entry originates in a study of T cells in Graves' hyperthyroidism and ophthalmopathy. Overall study results and limits: Patients with ophthalmopathy were separated from those with stable hyperthyroidism by a 13 V-J model.

Ophthalmopathy in the patients scored at least 3 on Clinical Activity Score and at least 4 on NOSPECS grade, lasting under 3 months. Exclusion followed for patients with uncontrolled infection, other autoimmune disease, pregnancy or lactation. The source of the PBMCs was roughly 10 ml of fresh peripheral blood. Amplification targeted TCR beta CDR3 regions from RNA transcripts. An initial round of RT-PCR targeting the TCR CDR3 relied on the HTBI primer set. TCRdb reprocessed the multiplex PCR reads via MiXCR and lists one record per CDR3 protein. This table holds about 270,000 distinct CDR3 sequences, approximately 24% found once.

Sequenced material: blood. This TCR came from a woman aged 40-49 years with Graves' ophthalmopathy. The chain uses TRBV12-3 or TRBV12-4 and TRBJ1-1; the D is unclear. The CDR3 reads CATSRVEAFF. CDR3 sequence (DNA): TGTGCCACCTCACGGGTAGAAGCTTTCTTT.